Following are 3 T cell receptor beta chains from one sample sequenced in a study of B cell selection in AIRE deficiency. Sorting defined conventional CD4 T cells as CD4+CD127+. This table comes from immunoSEQ multiplex PCR, and its TCRdb copy is limited to in-frame clones, with some not included. This sample has about 27,000 clones; around 95% occur once, and the top ten carry roughly 0.26%. Material: CD4+CD127+ conventional T cells sorted from PBMCs. The receptors shown here come from a human donor in good health.

The chain joins TRBV10-3 to TRBJ2-1; 8 bases fit TRBD2. The germline gives CDR1 ENHRY, CDR2 SYGVKD. Germline trimming cut 6 bases from V and 6 bases from J; bases unmatched to any gene: 10. This CDR3 has 15 residues. CDR3 sequence reads: CAISGGPAGVNEQFF. The CDR3, as DNA: TGTGCCATCAGCGGTGGGCCAGCGGGAGTCAATGAGCAGTTCTTC.

J is TRBJ1-2 and V is TRBV6-5, with 9 bases lining up with TRBD1. The CDR3 length is 13 residues. Germline CDR1 and CDR2: MNHEY and SVGAGI. The trim removed 5 bases at V and 8 bases at J, leaving 6 bases unmatched. CDR3 nucleotide sequence: TGTGCCAGCAGTCGGGGGACAGGGATCGGCTACACCTTC. Translation gives CASSRGTGIGYTF.

This chain uses TRBV7-9 with TRBJ1-2, with 7 bases identical to TRBD1. V lost 5 bases and J lost 1; bases outside the gene matches: 13. Germline values: CDR1 SEHNR, CDR2 FQNEAQ (reference sequence). This CDR3 has 17 residues. CDR3 sequence (DNA): TGTGCCAGCAGCCCTGTGGGAGGGGGCGCATTTAACTATGGCTACACCTTC. Translation gives CASSPVGGGAFNYGYTF.